Listed below are T cell receptor beta chains from one sample, sequenced in a study of CD8 T cells in ankylosing spondylitis. MiXCR, applied by TCRdb to the 5' RACE reads, yields one record per CDR3 protein. The data contain over 150,000 distinct CDR3 sequences, roughly 20% of them singletons. The sample taken for sequencing was blood, either unsorted or a sorted T cell fraction (not recorded which). The source is a male donor under 30 with ankylosing spondylitis or in good health (not recorded which). The CDR3 runs from the conserved cysteine through the conserved F or W. Each record gives: D gene, V gene, J gene, clone size, CDR3 protein, CDR3 DNA. The D gene is left open where the match is weak. Part of the rows lack a size; the others show once, few, many or a class for expanded clones.

D gene: -
V gene: TRBV20-1
J gene: TRBJ2-5
clone size: few
CDR3 protein: CSASPLVQETQYF
CDR3 DNA: TGCAGTGCTAGTCCCCTGGTCCAAGAGACCCAGTACTTC

D gene: -
V gene: TRBV29-1
J gene: TRBJ2-3
clone size: many
CDR3 protein: CSVEDLLAAKTPTDTQYF
CDR3 DNA: TGCAGCGTTGAAGATCTGTTGGCGGCTAAAACCCCCACAGATACGCAGTATTTT

D gene: -
V gene: TRBV18
J gene: TRBJ2-1
clone size: many
CDR3 protein: CASSPLRSRDEQFF
CDR3 DNA: TGTGCCAGCTCACCCCTCCGGAGTAGGGATGAGCAGTTCTTC

D gene: -
V gene: TRBV20-1
J gene: TRBJ2-3
clone size: many
CDR3 protein: CSASGHLADTQYF
CDR3 DNA: TGCAGTGCTTCCGGGCACCTTGCAGATACGCAGTATTTT

D gene: -
V gene: TRBV28
J gene: TRBJ2-1
clone size: many
CDR3 protein: CASSLKGDFYNEQFF
CDR3 DNA: TGTGCCAGCAGTTTAAAAGGGGACTTTTACAATGAGCAGTTCTTC

D gene: -
V gene: TRBV10-3
J gene: TRBJ2-3
clone size: many
CDR3 protein: CAISEELTEMGTQYF
CDR3 DNA: TGTGCCATCAGTGAAGAACTGACCGAGATGGGCACGCAGTATTTT

D gene: TRBD2
V gene: TRBV5-1
J gene: TRBJ2-5
clone size: many
CDR3 protein: CASSSTSGGETQYF
CDR3 DNA: TGCGCCAGCAGCTCGACTAGCGGAGGGGAGACCCAGTACTTC

D gene: TRBD2
V gene: TRBV19
J gene: TRBJ2-7
clone size: many
CDR3 protein: CASSITESSGIYEQYF
CDR3 DNA: TGTGCCAGTAGTATCACCGAGTCTAGCGGGATCTACGAGCAGTACTTC

D gene: -
V gene: TRBV3-1
J gene: TRBJ2-2
clone size: many
CDR3 protein: CASSQEPATGELFF
CDR3 DNA: TGTGCCAGCAGCCAAGAACCAGCGACCGGGGAGCTGTTTTTT

D gene: -
V gene: TRBV5-1
J gene: TRBJ2-1
clone size: many
CDR3 protein: CASSPVQADEQFF
CDR3 DNA: TGCGCCAGCAGCCCGGTACAGGCGGATGAGCAGTTCTTC

D gene: -
V gene: TRBV11-3
J gene: TRBJ2-3
clone size: many
CDR3 protein: CASSLVRFADTQYF
CDR3 DNA: TGTGCCAGCAGCTTAGTTAGATTCGCAGATACGCAGTATTTT

D gene: TRBD1
V gene: TRBV20-1
J gene: TRBJ2-7
clone size: many
CDR3 protein: CSASKAQGAYEQYF
CDR3 DNA: TGCAGTGCTAGTAAGGCCCAGGGGGCCTACGAGCAGTACTTC

D gene: -
V gene: TRBV6-5
J gene: TRBJ2-3
clone size: few
CDR3 protein: CASRKEPGLSTDTQYF
CDR3 DNA: TGTGCCAGCAGAAAGGAACCGGGACTGAGCACAGATACGCAGTATTTT

D gene: -
V gene: TRBV6-2/TRBV6-3
J gene: TRBJ2-5
clone size: -
CDR3 protein: CASRGRLGVAETQYF
CDR3 DNA: TGTGCCAGCAGGGGACGACTGGGCGTAGCGGAGACCCAGTACTTC

D gene: TRBD2
V gene: TRBV28
J gene: TRBJ2-3
clone size: many
CDR3 protein: CASSPGGAQYF
CDR3 DNA: TGTGCCAGCAGTCCGGGAGGAGCGCAGTATTTT

D gene: TRBD2
V gene: TRBV6-5
J gene: TRBJ2-2
clone size: many
CDR3 protein: CASRIKPGLFPGELFF
CDR3 DNA: TGTGCCAGCAGAATTAAGCCGGGACTATTTCCCGGGGAGCTGTTTTTT

D gene: TRBD2
V gene: TRBV5-1
J gene: TRBJ2-3
clone size: many
CDR3 protein: CASSTLADTQYF
CDR3 DNA: TGCGCCAGCAGCACACTAGCGGATACGCAGTATTTT

D gene: TRBD1
V gene: TRBV10-1
J gene: TRBJ2-4
clone size: many
CDR3 protein: CASSARTGKAKNIQYF
CDR3 DNA: TGCGCCAGCAGTGCCAGGACAGGGAAAGCCAAAAACATTCAGTACTTC

D gene: -
V gene: TRBV29-1
J gene: TRBJ2-3
clone size: -
CDR3 protein: CSVDSDTDTQYF
CDR3 DNA: TGCAGCGTTGATTCTGACACAGATACGCAGTATTTT

D gene: TRBD1
V gene: TRBV5-1
J gene: TRBJ2-2
clone size: many
CDR3 protein: CASSLDRDRISPSTGELFF
CDR3 DNA: TGCGCCAGCAGCTTGGATAGGGACAGAATCTCCCCAAGCACCGGGGAGCTGTTTTTT

D gene: TRBD2
V gene: TRBV7-2
J gene: TRBJ2-3
clone size: -
CDR3 protein: CASSLSGTTDTQYF
CDR3 DNA: TGTGCCAGCAGTCTAAGCGGGACCACAGATACGCAGTATTTT

D gene: -
V gene: TRBV4-1
J gene: TRBJ1-1
clone size: many
CDR3 protein: CASGRPGNTEAFF
CDR3 DNA: TGCGCCAGCGGCCGGCCGGGGAACACTGAAGCTTTCTTT

D gene: -
V gene: TRBV18
J gene: TRBJ2-2
clone size: few
CDR3 protein: CASSPPTGTTGELFF
CDR3 DNA: TGTGCCAGCTCACCACCCACAGGGACGACCGGGGAGCTGTTTTTT

D gene: -
V gene: TRBV7-9
J gene: TRBJ1-2
clone size: many
CDR3 protein: CARLTVTLANYGYTF
CDR3 DNA: TGTGCCAGGTTGACCGTGACATTAGCTAACTATGGCTACACCTTC

D gene: -
V gene: TRBV19
J gene: TRBJ2-1
clone size: many
CDR3 protein: CASSIVGGQRRHRGNEQFF
CDR3 DNA: TGTGCCAGTAGTATAGTGGGTGGTCAGCGGAGGCATCGGGGGAATGAGCAGTTCTTC

D gene: TRBD2
V gene: TRBV27
J gene: TRBJ2-1
clone size: -
CDR3 protein: CASSPGTSGANEQFF
CDR3 DNA: TGTGCCAGCAGTCCCGGGACTAGCGGGGCCAATGAGCAGTTCTTC

D gene: -
V gene: TRBV12-3/TRBV12-4
J gene: TRBJ1-5
clone size: many
CDR3 protein: CASSPRQVSQPQHF
CDR3 DNA: TGTGCCAGCAGTCCGAGACAGGTCTCTCAGCCCCAGCATTTT

D gene: -
V gene: TRBV29-1
J gene: TRBJ2-1
clone size: -
CDR3 protein: CSVERGRMVNEQFF
CDR3 DNA: TGCAGCGTTGAACGGGGGAGAATGGTCAATGAGCAGTTCTTC

D gene: -
V gene: TRBV19
J gene: TRBJ2-1
clone size: -
CDR3 protein: CASSIVYGNEQFF
CDR3 DNA: TGTGCCAGTAGTATAGTCTACGGCAATGAGCAGTTCTTC

D gene: TRBD2
V gene: TRBV6-4
J gene: TRBJ2-3
clone size: -
CDR3 protein: CASSATSGSPPDTQYF
CDR3 DNA: TGTGCCAGCAGTGCCACTAGCGGGAGTCCCCCAGATACGCAGTATTTT

D gene: -
V gene: TRBV4-1
J gene: TRBJ1-5
clone size: many
CDR3 protein: CASSQVGGENQPQHF
CDR3 DNA: TGCGCCAGCAGCCAAGTGGGCGGGGAAAATCAGCCCCAGCATTTT

D gene: -
V gene: TRBV7-8
J gene: TRBJ2-1
clone size: -
CDR3 protein: CASSFLGTGVWGNEQFF
CDR3 DNA: TGTGCCAGCAGCTTCTTGGGGACGGGAGTGTGGGGCAATGAGCAGTTCTTC

D gene: -
V gene: TRBV5-1
J gene: TRBJ2-3
clone size: many
CDR3 protein: CASSLASGGGDTQYF
CDR3 DNA: TGCGCCAGCAGCTTGGCCAGCGGTGGGGGAGATACGCAGTATTTT

D gene: TRBD1
V gene: TRBV6-6
J gene: TRBJ2-7
clone size: many
CDR3 protein: CASSYRQGSSYEQYF
CDR3 DNA: TGTGCCAGCAGTTACAGACAGGGATCCTCCTACGAGCAGTACTTC

D gene: TRBD1
V gene: TRBV7-9
J gene: TRBJ2-7
clone size: many
CDR3 protein: CASNRDRDSYEQYF
CDR3 DNA: TGTGCCAGCAACAGAGACAGGGACTCCTACGAGCAGTACTTC

D gene: TRBD1
V gene: TRBV12-3/TRBV12-4
J gene: TRBJ2-5
clone size: many
CDR3 protein: CASSLEQGAGETQYF
CDR3 DNA: TGTGCCAGCAGTTTAGAACAGGGGGCAGGAGAGACCCAGTACTTC

D gene: TRBD2
V gene: TRBV10-3
J gene: TRBJ2-3
clone size: many
CDR3 protein: CAIRVGLAGTDTQYF
CDR3 DNA: TGTGCCATCAGGGTGGGGCTAGCGGGGACTGATACGCAGTATTTT